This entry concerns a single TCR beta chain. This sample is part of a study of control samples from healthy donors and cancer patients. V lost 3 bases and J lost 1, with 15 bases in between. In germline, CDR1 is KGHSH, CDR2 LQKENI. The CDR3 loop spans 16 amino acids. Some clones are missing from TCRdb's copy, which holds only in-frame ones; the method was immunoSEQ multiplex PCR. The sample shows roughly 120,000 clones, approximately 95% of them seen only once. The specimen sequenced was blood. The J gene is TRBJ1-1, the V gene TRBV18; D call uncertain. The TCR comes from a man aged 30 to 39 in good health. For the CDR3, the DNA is TGTGCCAGCTCACCCCTTGTGGCGGGTGGGAACACTGAAGCTTTCTTT. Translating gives CASSPLVAGGNTEAFF.